This T cell receptor beta chain was found in a study of blood T cell repertoires in COVID-19 (dated by TCRdb to the early 2020s). Notes on the research overall: Collaborator samples came from the United States, Italy and Spain and covered acute and convalescent phases of COVID-19. The repertoires were released in a freely available public database meant as a resource for research on the immune response to SARS-CoV-2. Where available, HLA class I and class II types were obtained from metadata supplied by the sample provider rather than from assay-based typing. Nearly every sample came with metadata listing a de-identified subject ID, COVID-19 status, age in years and sex. The dataset comprised deeply sampled blood TCRbeta repertoires from subjects exposed to, actively infected with, or recovered from COVID-19. The material from the prospective study consisted of cDNA or gDNA derived from T cells, B-cell-depleted T cells, or PBMCs. The samples were drawn from the first 160 participants of the ongoing ImmuneRACE study and from 950 to 1,500 subjects provided by 6 global collaborators. The investigation overall reported the following: The amount of clinical and demographic metadata varied by source and participant and was provided uncurated.

TCRbeta CDR3 regions were amplified from genomic DNA using the immunoSEQ Assay, a bias-controlled multiplex PCR. In the paper's pipeline: The number of nucleated cells in each sample was estimated from the amplification of reference gene primers within the assay. To quantify the absolute abundance of each unique TCRbeta CDR3 rearrangement, sequence reads were collapsed and filtered. For each sample, productive Simpson clonality was calculated as the square root of Simpson's diversity index over productive rearrangements. TCRdb took over this immuneACCESS table, retaining in-frame rearrangements with V and J assigned. Such tables are incomplete; in checked studies, under half of the missing clones stem from an unresolved V gene, and the remainder is unexplained. That table supplies the V and J calls and clone size; D and trimming were determined from the DNA. This sample has roughly 49,000 clones in its table, and roughly 89% of those were observed once. The top ten clonotypes cover approximately 1.4% of the sample.

Comment on this clone: Its antigen is currently not known. Base qualities are not recorded, but no much larger clone differs from it by a single base.

Collaborating institutions collected whole blood in K2EDTA tubes following their own protocols. For TCRbeta analysis, collaborators shipped samples as frozen whole blood, isolated PBMCs, or DNA extracted from either of those sample types. Reading the germline V gene (reference sequence) gives CDR1 SEHNR and CDR2 FQNEAQ. The germline ends are 18 bases apart after V is trimmed by 5 bases and J by 2 bases. Inclusive of the bounding cysteine and phenylalanine, the CDR3 is 17 residues long. Solely the CDR3 DNA is kept, with 51 bases framed from the first base. Input material: peripheral blood. The rearranged chain carries TRBV7-9 and TRBJ2-2; the D region possibly corresponds to TRBD2 (6 bases align). The receptor was isolated from a man between 50 and 59 years old with acute or convalescent COVID-19. The CDR3 in this case is CASSPIDWRGNTGELFF. At the DNA level, the sequence is TGTGCCAGCAGCCCCATCGATTGGCGGGGAAACACCGGGGAGCTGTTTTTT.